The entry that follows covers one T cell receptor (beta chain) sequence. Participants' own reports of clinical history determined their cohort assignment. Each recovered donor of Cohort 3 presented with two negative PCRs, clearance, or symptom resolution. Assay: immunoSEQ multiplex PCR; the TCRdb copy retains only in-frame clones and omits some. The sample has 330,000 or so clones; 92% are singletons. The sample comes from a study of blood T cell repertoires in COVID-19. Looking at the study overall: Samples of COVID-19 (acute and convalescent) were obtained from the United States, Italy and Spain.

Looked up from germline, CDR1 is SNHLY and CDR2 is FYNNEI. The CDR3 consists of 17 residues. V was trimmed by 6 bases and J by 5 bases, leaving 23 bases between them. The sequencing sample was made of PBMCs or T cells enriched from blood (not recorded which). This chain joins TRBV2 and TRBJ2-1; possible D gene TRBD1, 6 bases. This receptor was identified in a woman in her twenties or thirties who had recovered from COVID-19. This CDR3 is CASSLNRDLWGNNEQFF. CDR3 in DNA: TGTGCCAGCAGCTTAAACAGGGACCTTTGGGGAAACAATGAGCAGTTCTTC.